This TCR beta chain is drawn from a study of T cells after yellow fever vaccination. At the level of the study: Fractions of low cell number were prepared using SMART-Seq v4 Ultra Low Input. Study-wide results and limits: The presence of abundant clonotypes contaminating from the bulk population was possible in FACS-sorted repertoires. The appearance of a small share of clonotypes in both CD4 and CD8 compartments was observed.

The V end was cut by 7 bases, the J end by 5 bases, with 11 bases between. Germline assignment: CDR1 KGHDR and CDR2 SFDVKD. CDR3 size: 13 residues. Concerning this clonotype itself: The antigen is undetermined.

UMIs and a universal primer site were added when TCR cDNA was made by 5'RACE template switching. TCRdb analysed the 5' RACE reads with MiXCR anew, one entry per CDR3 protein. This table has hundreds of thousands of distinct CDR3 sequences, roughly 14% appearing once. Sample: PBMCs, taken on the day of the yellow fever booster vaccination. This rearrangement joins TRBV24-1 to TRBJ2-1; D ambiguous. This receptor was obtained from a man aged 30 to 45 who received the YFV17D yellow fever vaccine. The CDR3 DNA reads as TGTGCCACCAGCCGAGGACCCGACAATGAGCAGTTCTTC. Translation gives CATSRGPDNEQFF.